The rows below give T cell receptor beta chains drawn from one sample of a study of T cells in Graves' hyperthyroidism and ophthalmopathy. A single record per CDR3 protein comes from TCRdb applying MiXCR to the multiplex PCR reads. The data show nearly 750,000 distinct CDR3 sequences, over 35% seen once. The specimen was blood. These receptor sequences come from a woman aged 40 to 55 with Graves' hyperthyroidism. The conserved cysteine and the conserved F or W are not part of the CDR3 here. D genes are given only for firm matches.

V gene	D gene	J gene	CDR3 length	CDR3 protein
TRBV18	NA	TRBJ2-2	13	ASSPWGADTGELF
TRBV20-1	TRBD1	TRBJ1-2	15	SAGYPGQGGKIYGYT
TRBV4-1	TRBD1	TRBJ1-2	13	ASSQVDGTAYGYT
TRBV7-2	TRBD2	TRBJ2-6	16	ASSSEFSGRAGANVLT
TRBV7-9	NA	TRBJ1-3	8	ASSSETIY
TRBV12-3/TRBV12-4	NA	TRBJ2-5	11	ASRRGSQETQY
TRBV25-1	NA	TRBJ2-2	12	ASSKWGATGELF
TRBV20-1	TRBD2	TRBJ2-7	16	SASAPSGLAGLGDEQY
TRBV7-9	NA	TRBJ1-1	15	ASSLATYRGGVAEAF
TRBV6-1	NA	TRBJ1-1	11	ASRPPGPTEAF
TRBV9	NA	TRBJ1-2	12	ASSRSAGHYGYT
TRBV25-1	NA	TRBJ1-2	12	ASSELGTDYGYT
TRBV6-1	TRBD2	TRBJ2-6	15	ASPGLAGAPGANVLT
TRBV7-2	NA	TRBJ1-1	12	ASSRQQGKTEAF
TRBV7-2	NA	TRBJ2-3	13	ASSQGRAQGDTQY
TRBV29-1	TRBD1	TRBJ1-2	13	SVGRQGRINYGYT
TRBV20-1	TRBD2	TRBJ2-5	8	SATGTRLF
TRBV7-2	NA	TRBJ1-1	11	ASSYPVWTEAF
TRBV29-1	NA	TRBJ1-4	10	SCRGRDEKLF
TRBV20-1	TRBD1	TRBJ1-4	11	SARTPGGAKLF
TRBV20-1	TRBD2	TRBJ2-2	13	SATAGTSGTGELF
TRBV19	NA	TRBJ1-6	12	ASSILGKNSPLH
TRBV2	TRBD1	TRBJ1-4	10	ACYRGGEKLF
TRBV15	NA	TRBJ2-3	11	ATSTSGWEGQY
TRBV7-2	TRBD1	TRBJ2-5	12	ASPPGTGEETQY
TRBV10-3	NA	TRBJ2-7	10	AISDSTNEQY